Below are 3 T cell receptor beta chains sequenced from a single sample in a study of blood T cell repertoires in COVID-19. The repertoire was sequenced with immunoSEQ multiplex PCR; TCRdb's copy has only in-frame clones and lacks some. This table has a few hundred thousand clones, nearly 90% appearing once. Source material: PBMCs or T cells enriched from blood (not recorded which). The receptors come from a woman aged 25 to 39 who had recovered from COVID-19.

J is TRBJ1-5 and V is TRBV6-1; 10 nucleotides line up with TRBD1. The length of the CDR3 is 19 residues. J lost 1 base, V lost 2 bases, and 11 bases had no gene match. Germline CDR1 and CDR2: MNHNS and SASEGT. In DNA form, the CDR3 reads TGTGCCAGCAGTGAACATATACTGACAGGGGGCGAAAGCAATCAGCCCCAGCATTTT. It yields the protein CASSEHILTGGESNQPQHF.

The chain employs TRBV6-2 or TRBV6-3 and TRBJ1-1; the match to TRBD1 covers 8 bases. V trimming: 5 bases; J trimming: 4 bases; junction bases outside the gene matches: 9. The CDR3 covers 15 residues. Germline V gene sequence: CDR1 MNHEY, CDR2 SVGEGT. The chain's CDR3 is CASSDPGGGSTEAFF. Written as DNA, the CDR3 is TGTGCCAGCAGTGACCCAGGGGGCGGGAGCACTGAAGCTTTCTTT.

The genes are TRBV5-1 and TRBJ2-1; TRBD2 agrees at 7 bases. There are 17 residues in the CDR3. V was clipped by 0 bases and J by 3 bases; unmatched bases: 9. Germline lookup yields CDR1 SGHRS and CDR2 YFSETQ. The CDR3 loop is CASSLALAGAFYNEQFF. The CDR3 bases are TGCGCCAGCAGCTTGGCACTGGCGGGAGCGTTCTACAATGAGCAGTTCTTC.